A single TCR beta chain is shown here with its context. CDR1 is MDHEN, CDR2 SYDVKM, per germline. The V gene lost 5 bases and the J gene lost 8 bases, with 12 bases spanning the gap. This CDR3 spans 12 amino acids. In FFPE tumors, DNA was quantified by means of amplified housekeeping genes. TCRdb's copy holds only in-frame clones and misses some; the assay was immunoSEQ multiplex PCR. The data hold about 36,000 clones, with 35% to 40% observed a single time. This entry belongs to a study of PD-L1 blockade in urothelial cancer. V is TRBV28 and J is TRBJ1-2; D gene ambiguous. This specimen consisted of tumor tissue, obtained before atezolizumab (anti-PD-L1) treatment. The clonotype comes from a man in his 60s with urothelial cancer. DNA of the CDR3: TGTGCCAGCAGTGTCCTTCAAGGGGGCTACACCTTC. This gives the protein CASSVLQGGYTF.